These 23 T cell receptor beta chains originate from one sample sequenced in a study of OX40 agonist ivuxolimab in advanced cancers. Libraries were prepared by immunoSEQ multiplex PCR; TCRdb keeps only in-frame clonotypes and omits some of them. Of about 45,000 clones in the sample, around 80% were seen once. The sequences come from CD4+ or CD8+ T cells sorted from blood, collected in a trial of the OX40 agonist ivuxolimab. These TCRs come from an adult with an advanced solid tumor such as melanoma, head and neck, liver or kidney cancer.

This sequence joins TRBV19 and TRBJ1-1, with D possibly TRBD1 on 6 matching bases. The CDR3 runs to 13 residues. Germline V gene sequence: CDR1 LNHDA, CDR2 SQIVND (reference sequence). The V and J ends lost 6 bases and 4 bases respectively, with 12 bases between them. The chain's CDR3 is CASRLRQATEAFF. The CDR3 coding sequence is TGTGCCAGTAGGCTACGACAGGCCACTGAAGCTTTCTTT.

The rearrangement uses TRBV10-3 and TRBJ2-5; 7 bases match TRBD2. This CDR3 comprises 15 residues. V was pared by 2 bases and J by 3 bases, with 6 bases of the junction left unmatched. The germline V gene encodes CDR1 ENHRY and CDR2 SYGVKD. CDR3: CAISEEDRGEETQYF. CDR3 nucleotides: TGTGCCATCAGTGAGGAGGATCGGGGGGAAGAGACCCAGTACTTC.

The rearrangement joins TRBV11-2 to TRBJ2-1; 8 positions agree with TRBD2. V shed 7 bases and J 4 bases; nucleotides not matched to a gene: 15. Germline V lookup: CDR1 SGHAT, CDR2 FQNNGV. The CDR3 length is 17 residues. The CDR3 region is CASIQGISGNLYNEQFF. In DNA, the CDR3 is TGTGCCAGCATCCAGGGGATTAGCGGGAACCTATACAATGAGCAGTTCTTC.

J is TRBJ1-5 and V is TRBV7-9; D is uncertain. Germline assignment: CDR1 SEHNR and CDR2 FQNEAQ (reference sequence). The CDR3 has 13 amino acids. Trimming took off 3 bases at V and 7 bases at J, with 10 bases between the two ends. The CDR3 coding sequence is TGTGCCAGCAGCTTTCAAGTCGGCCAGCCCCAGCATTTT. Encoded protein: CASSFQVGQPQHF.

As for this clone: The sample contains more than one DNA sequence encoding this CDR3. This sequence joins TRBV30 and TRBJ1-1; a possible D gene is TRBD1 (5 bases). With 0 bases removed from V and 5 bases from J, the gap between germline ends came to 10 bases. Germline V gene sequence: CDR1 GTSNPN, CDR2 SVGIG (reference sequence). The CDR3 has 13 residues. The CDR3 DNA reads as TGTGCCTGGAGTGTACGAGGGGCGACTGAAGCTTTCTTT. Its translation: CAWSVRGATEAFF.

This clone came up a few times. The chain carries TRBV18 and TRBJ2-3; D remains ambiguous. Trimming pared 4 bases from V and 1 base from J, leaving 6 bases between. Germline V gene data show CDR1 as KGHSH and CDR2 as LQKENI. The length of the CDR3 is 13 residues. CDR3 protein: CASSLGGTDTQYF. DNA of the CDR3: TGTGCCAGCTCACTGGGCGGCACAGATACGCAGTATTTT.

The gene calls are TRBV5-6 and TRBJ1-1; perhaps TRBD1 as D (6 bases). The CDR3 length is 13 residues. Trimming stripped 5 bases from V and 4 bases from J, with 12 bases between. The germline V gene encodes CDR1 SGHDT and CDR2 YYEEEE. CDR3 residues: CASSPLRGTEAFF. The CDR3 region has the DNA TGTGCCAGCAGTCCCCTCAGGGGCACTGAAGCTTTCTTT.

The chain recombines TRBV2 with TRBJ1-5; D remains ambiguous. The V end lost 5 bases, the J end lost 1 base, and 9 bases lay between the germline ends. The CDR3 spans 14 residues. CDR1 is SNHLY, CDR2 FYNNEI, per germline. DNA of the CDR3: TGTGCCAGCAGTCCCCTTGACAGCAATCAGCCCCAGCATTTT. It codes for CASSPLDSNQPQHF.

The rearrangement uses TRBV11-2 and TRBJ2-7; D could derive from TRBD1 or TRBD2 (5 bases each). The germline V and J ends were trimmed by 6 bases and 3 bases, with 15 bases remaining between them. Germline CDR1 and CDR2: SGHAT and FQNNGV. This CDR3 spans 14 amino acids. DNA for the CDR3: TGTGCCAGCAGGGGGGTGGGTAAGGGCTACGAGCAGTACTTC. Translation gives CASRGVGKGYEQYF. Full variable domain (rest looked up from reference TRBV11-2 and TRBJ2-7): EAGVAQSPRYKIIEKRQSVAFWCNPISGHATLYWYQQILGQGPKLLIQFQNNGVVDDSQLPKDRFSAERLKGVDSTLKIQPAKLEDSAVYLCASRGVGKGYEQYFGPGTRLTVT.

V and J are TRBV4-1 and TRBJ2-3, with 14 nucleotides matching TRBD2. Germline V gene lookup returns CDR1 MGHRA and CDR2 YSYEKL. The ends lost 2 bases at V and 1 base at J; junction bases unmatched: 11. This CDR3 has 20 residues. CDR3 amino acids: CASSQRHGLAGGQGTDTQYF. DNA for the CDR3: TGCGCCAGCAGCCAACGCCATGGACTAGCGGGAGGACAAGGCACAGATACGCAGTATTTT.

This sequence joins TRBV7-9 and TRBJ2-5, with D uncertain. V shed 2 bases and J shed 13 bases, with 14 bases lying between them. CDR1 and CDR2 from the germline V gene are SEHNR and FQNEAQ (reference sequence). The CDR3 totals 12 residues. The CDR3, as DNA: TGTGCCAGCAGCTTACCCCCTGCGGAACCGTACTTC. Encoded protein: CASSLPPAEPYF.

CDR3 nucleotide sequence: TGTGCCTGGAGTGTCGGTGGGGTTGAAGAAAAACTGTTTTTT. Its translation is CAWSVGGVEEKLFF. The V and J genes are TRBV30 and TRBJ1-4; no clear D gene. Per the germline V gene, CDR1 is GTSNPN and CDR2 is SVGIG (reference sequence). The V and J ends lost 0 bases and 8 bases respectively, with 13 bases between them. The CDR3 runs to 14 residues.

This sequence joins TRBV23-1 and TRBJ2-7; D perhaps matches TRBD2 (5 bases). TRBV23-1 is an open reading frame whose function is uncertain. The CDR3 spans 14 residues. Trimming pared 2 bases from V and 2 bases from J, leaving 10 bases between. The CDR3 sequence: CASSQGRKTYEQYF. The CDR3 bases are TGCGCCAGCAGTCAAGGGAGAAAGACCTACGAGCAGTACTTC.

V and J are TRBV5-8 and TRBJ2-1; a weak D match, TRBD2 (6 bases). CDR1 and CDR2 (germline): SGHTS, YDEGEE. CDR3 length equals 15 residues. Trimming shortened V by 4 bases and J by 7 bases, and 18 bases separated the two germline ends. The DNA of the CDR3 is TGTGCCAGCAGCGCCGGACTAATACTTCGGAATGAGCAGTTCTTC. Protein sequence: CASSAGLILRNEQFF. The full variable domain, its missing parts supplied by reference TRBV5-8 and TRBJ2-1, is EAGVTQSPTHLIKTRGQQATLRCSPISGHTSVYWYQQALGLGLQFLLWYDEGEERNRGNFPPRFSGRQFPNYSSELNVNALELEDSALYLCASSAGLILRNEQFFGPGTRLTVL.

DNA for the CDR3: TGCAGCGCTCGGACAGTCCAAGAGACCCAGTACTTC. It yields the protein CSARTVQETQYF. The J gene is TRBJ2-5, the V gene TRBV29-1, with TRBD1 as a possible D gene (6 bases). This CDR3 has 12 amino acids. CDR1 SQVTM and CDR2 ANQGSEA come from the germline V gene. Trimming took off 7 bases at V and 1 base at J, with 10 bases between the two ends.

This clone was detected only once. The rearrangement uses TRBV7-2 and TRBJ2-7; D is perhaps TRBD2 (6 bases). This CDR3 is built from 17 residues. CDR1 is SGHTA, CDR2 FQGNSA, per germline. The V and J ends lost 2 bases and 0 bases respectively, with 17 bases between them. Written as DNA, the CDR3 is TGTGCCAGCAGCTTAATCCCTGCGGGGTCAAGCTCCTACGAGCAGTACTTC. Translated: CASSLIPAGSSSYEQYF.

The chain uses TRBV25-1 and TRBJ1-1, with TRBD1 as a possible D gene (6 bases). This CDR3 is 14 amino acids long. CDR1 and CDR2 from the germline V gene are MGHDK and SYGVNS. Trimming stripped 7 bases from V and 3 bases from J, with 15 bases between. CDR3: CASKPTGTHTEAFF. For the CDR3, the DNA is TGTGCCAGCAAACCCACAGGGACCCACACTGAAGCTTTCTTT.

The chain employs TRBV7-9 and TRBJ2-2; D might be TRBD2 (5 bases). Trimming shortened V by 5 bases and J by 5 bases, and 9 bases separated the two germline ends. CDR3 length: 13 amino acids. CDR1 and CDR2 (germline): SEHNR, FQNEAQ (reference sequence). CDR3 residues: CASSLDLTGELFF. DNA for the CDR3: TGTGCCAGCAGCCTGGACTTAACCGGGGAGCTGTTTTTT.

V usage is TRBV28 and J usage is TRBJ2-7; D gene unclear. V lost 5 bases, J lost 6 bases, and 11 bases lay in between. Germline loops: CDR1 MDHEN, CDR2 SYDVKM. This CDR3 comprises 12 residues. The CDR3 DNA reads TGTGCCAGCAGTGCCACAAGAGTCGAGCAGTACTTC. Encoded protein: CASSATRVEQYF.

V gene TRBV5-6 combines with J gene TRBJ2-1; 8 bases align to TRBD2. The CDR3 has 13 residues. The V segment lost 0 bases and the J segment 12 bases; nucleotides outside the gene matches: 5. The germline V gene has CDR1 SGHDT and CDR2 YYEEEE. As DNA, the CDR3 is TGTGCCAGCAGCTTGGATTCCGGGACTAGGCAGTTCTTC. This sequence encodes CASSLDSGTRQFF.

J is TRBJ1-4 and V is TRBV4-2; D perhaps matches TRBD1 (5 bases). Germline CDR1 and CDR2: LGHNA and YNFKEQ. There are 17 residues in the CDR3. Trimming took 4 bases from V and 3 from J, leaving 18 bases between them. The CDR3 coding sequence is TGTGCCAGCAGCCGGTCGGGTGGAGGGACGGCTAATGAAAAACTGTTTTTT. Translation: CASSRSGGGTANEKLFF.

The chain links TRBV28 to TRBJ2-7; D is possibly TRBD1 (5 bases). The V end was cut by 6 bases, the J end by 2 bases, with 14 bases between. CDR3 size: 14 residues. Germline loops: CDR1 MDHEN, CDR2 SYDVKM. DNA of the CDR3: TGTGCCAGCAGCCCCCCCAGGGCCCCCTACGAGCAGTACTTC. Translating it yields CASSPPRAPYEQYF. Combining the CDR3 with reference TRBV28 and TRBJ2-7 gives the whole variable domain DVKVTQSSRYLVKRTGEKVFLECVQDMDHENMFWYRQDPGLGLRLIYFSYDVKMKEKGDIPEGYSVSREKKERFSLILESASTNQTSMYLCASSPPRAPYEQYFGPGTRLTVT.

The rearrangement joins TRBV19 to TRBJ2-7; no firm D call. This CDR3 has 17 amino acids. Germline V gene lookup returns CDR1 LNHDA and CDR2 SQIVND (reference sequence). Trimming shortened V by 0 bases and J by 3 bases, and 18 bases separated the two germline ends. The CDR3 here is CASSIDSGLPTRYEQYF. CDR3 in DNA: TGTGCCAGTAGTATAGATTCCGGGCTCCCAACCCGCTACGAGCAGTACTTC.